This TCR beta chain was found in a study of beta chain features in type 1 diabetes. Findings and limits, study-wide: Compared with healthy donors, patients appeared to share more similar naive, central memory and regulatory TCRB repertoires. Moderate yet significant TCRB CDR3 shortening was seen in Type 1 diabetes patients in all four CD4+ subsets.

As regards this clone: Its matching antigen is unknown.

Expressed TCRB transcripts were sequenced because the entire RNA isolate underwent reverse transcription. The method was immunoSEQ multiplex PCR; TCRdb's version includes in-frame clones alone and lacks a portion of them. This sample has around 260,000 clones, with roughly 22% found just once. V lost 0 bases to trimming and J lost 8 bases, with 8 bases between them. From germline, CDR1 is SGDLS and CDR2 YYNGEE. This CDR3 comprises 13 residues. Sequences were obtained from naive CD4+ T cells from blood. The source of this sequence is a woman aged 40-49 years with type 1 diabetes. The chain recombines TRBV9 with TRBJ2-2; no clear D. CDR3 DNA: TGTGCCAGCAGCGTAGTACGGGTTGGGGAGCTGTTTTTT. Translated, it gives CASSVVRVGELFF. Full variable domain (rest looked up from reference TRBV9 and TRBJ2-2): DSGVTQTPKHLITATGQRVTLRCSPRSGDLSVYWYQQSLDQGLQFLIQYYNGEERAKGNILERFSAQQFPDLHSELNLSSLELGDSALYFCASSVVRVGELFFGEGSRLTVL.